This note documents a single TCR beta chain sequence. Its antigen is not identified. Repertoires were generated with immunoSEQ multiplex PCR, while TCRdb's copy carries only in-frame clones and drops some. Of about 950 clones in the sample, 85% to 90% are singletons; the top ten hold less than 7%. This entry is derived from a study of chemoradiotherapy in HPV16-positive cancers. Whole-study context: A couple of HPV16-positive patients' cells yielded candidate HPV-specific clones and common motifs. General study points: For HPV16-positive patients, expanding HPV-responsive T cells associated with longer recurrence-free survival. Candidate HPV-specific clones and E7-related TCR motifs grew in tumor during treatment.

The CDR3 is 14 residues long. CDR1 and CDR2 from the germline V gene are ENHRY and SYGVKD. J was trimmed by 8 bases and V by 6 bases; bases with no gene match: 11. The gene calls are TRBV10-3 and TRBJ1-2; 8 bases fit TRBD1. The receptor was isolated from a human donor with HPV-associated anogenital cancer. This material consisted of tumor tissue, taken from a patient who underwent chemoradiotherapy. This chain's CDR3 is CAIREDRDLYGYTF. The CDR3 nucleotides read TGTGCCATCAGGGAGGACAGGGACCTGTACGGCTACACCTTC.